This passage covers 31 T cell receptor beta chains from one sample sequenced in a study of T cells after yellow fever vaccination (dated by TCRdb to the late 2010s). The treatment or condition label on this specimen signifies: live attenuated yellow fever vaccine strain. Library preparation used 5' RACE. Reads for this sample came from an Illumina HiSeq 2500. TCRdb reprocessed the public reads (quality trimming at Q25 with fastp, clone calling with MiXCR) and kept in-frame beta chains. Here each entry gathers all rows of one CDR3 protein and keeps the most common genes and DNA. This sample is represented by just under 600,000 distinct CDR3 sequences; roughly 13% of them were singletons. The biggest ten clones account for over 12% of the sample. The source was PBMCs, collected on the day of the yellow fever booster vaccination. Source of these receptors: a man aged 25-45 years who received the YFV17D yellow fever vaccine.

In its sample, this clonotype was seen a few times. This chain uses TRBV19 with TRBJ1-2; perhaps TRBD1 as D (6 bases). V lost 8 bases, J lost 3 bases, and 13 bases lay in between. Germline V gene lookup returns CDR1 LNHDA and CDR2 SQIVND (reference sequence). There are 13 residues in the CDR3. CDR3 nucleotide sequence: TGTGCCAGTCAGCTGGACAGCTACTATGGCTACACCTTC. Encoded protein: CASQLDSYYGYTF.

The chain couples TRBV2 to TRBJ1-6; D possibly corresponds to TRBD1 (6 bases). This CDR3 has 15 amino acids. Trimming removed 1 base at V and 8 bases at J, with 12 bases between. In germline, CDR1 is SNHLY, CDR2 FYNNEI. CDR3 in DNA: TGTGCCAGCAGTGAAGTTCCAGGGACATATTCACCCCTCCACTTT. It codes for CASSEVPGTYSPLHF.

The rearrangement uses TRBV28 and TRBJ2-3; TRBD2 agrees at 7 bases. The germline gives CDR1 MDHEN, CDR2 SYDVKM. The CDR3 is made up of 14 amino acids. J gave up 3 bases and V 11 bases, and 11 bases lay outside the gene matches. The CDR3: CAGGASGSTDTQYF. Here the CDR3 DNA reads TGTGCCGGAGGGGCTAGCGGTAGTACAGATACGCAGTATTTT.

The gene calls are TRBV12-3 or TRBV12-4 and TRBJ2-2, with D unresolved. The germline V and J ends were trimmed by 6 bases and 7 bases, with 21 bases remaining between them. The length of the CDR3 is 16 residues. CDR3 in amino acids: CASRPAPGPLGGELFF. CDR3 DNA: TGTGCCAGCAGGCCTGCACCGGGTCCTCTTGGCGGGGAGCTGTTTTTT.

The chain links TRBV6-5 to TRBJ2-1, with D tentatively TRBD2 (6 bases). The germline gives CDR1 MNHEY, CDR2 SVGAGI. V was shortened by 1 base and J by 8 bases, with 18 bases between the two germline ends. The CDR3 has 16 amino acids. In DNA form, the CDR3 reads TGTGCCAGCAGTTACTTGGGACTCCTCGAGGTGGATGAGCAGTTCTTC. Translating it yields CASSYLGLLEVDEQFF.

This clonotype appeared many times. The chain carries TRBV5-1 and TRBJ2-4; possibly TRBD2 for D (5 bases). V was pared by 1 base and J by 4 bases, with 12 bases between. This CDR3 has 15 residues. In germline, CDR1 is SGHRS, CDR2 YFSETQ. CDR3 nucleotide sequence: TGCGCCAGCAGCTTGAATGGCGGGCAAAAAAACATTCAGTACTTC. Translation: CASSLNGGQKNIQYF.

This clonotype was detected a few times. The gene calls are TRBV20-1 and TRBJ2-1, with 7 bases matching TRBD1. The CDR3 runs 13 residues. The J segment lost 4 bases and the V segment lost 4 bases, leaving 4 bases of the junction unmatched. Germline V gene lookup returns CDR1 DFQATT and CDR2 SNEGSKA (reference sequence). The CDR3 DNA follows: TGCAGTGCTATCCGGGACAGTTACAATGAGCAGTTCTTC. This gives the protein CSAIRDSYNEQFF.

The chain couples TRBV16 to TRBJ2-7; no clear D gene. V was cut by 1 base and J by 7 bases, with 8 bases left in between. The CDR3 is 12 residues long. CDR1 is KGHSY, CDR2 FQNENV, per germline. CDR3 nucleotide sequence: TGTGCCAGCAGCCAATTTAGGCGGGAGCAGTACTTC. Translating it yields CASSQFRREQYF.

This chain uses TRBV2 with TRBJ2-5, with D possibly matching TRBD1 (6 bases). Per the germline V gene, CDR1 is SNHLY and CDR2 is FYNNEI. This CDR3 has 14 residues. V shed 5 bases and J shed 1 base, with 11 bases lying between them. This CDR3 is CASSFRQVQETQYF. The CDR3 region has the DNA TGTGCCAGCAGTTTTAGACAGGTCCAAGAGACCCAGTACTTC.

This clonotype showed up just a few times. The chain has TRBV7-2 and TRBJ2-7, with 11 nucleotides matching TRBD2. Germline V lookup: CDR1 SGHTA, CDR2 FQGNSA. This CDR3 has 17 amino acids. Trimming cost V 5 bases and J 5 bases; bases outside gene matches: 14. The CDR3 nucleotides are TGTGCCAGCAGCCCGCGACTAGCGGGAAAAGTTCCGAACGAGCAGTACTTC. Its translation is CASSPRLAGKVPNEQYF.

The CDR3, as DNA: TGTGCCAGCAGCTCCTGGGGGGGGACAAACGACTACGAGCAGTACTTC. It translates to CASSSWGGTNDYEQYF. V gene TRBV7-9 combines with J gene TRBJ2-7; D is possibly TRBD2 (7 bases). Germline V gene sequence: CDR1 SEHNR, CDR2 FQNEAQ (reference sequence). The CDR3 consists of 16 residues. The ends were cut back, 4 bases at V and 3 bases at J, with 19 bases in the middle.

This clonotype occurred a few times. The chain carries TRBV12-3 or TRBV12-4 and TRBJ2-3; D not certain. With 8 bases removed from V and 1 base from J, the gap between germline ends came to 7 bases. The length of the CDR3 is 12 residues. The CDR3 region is CASHYRTDTQYF. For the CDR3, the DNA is TGTGCCAGCCACTACCGCACAGATACGCAGTATTTT.

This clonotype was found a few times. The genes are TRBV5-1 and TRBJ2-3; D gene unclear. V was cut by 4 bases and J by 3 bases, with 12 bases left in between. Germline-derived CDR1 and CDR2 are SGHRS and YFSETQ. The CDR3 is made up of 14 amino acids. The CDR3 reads CASSVDRVTDTQYF. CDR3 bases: TGCGCCAGCAGCGTTGACCGTGTGACAGATACGCAGTATTTT.

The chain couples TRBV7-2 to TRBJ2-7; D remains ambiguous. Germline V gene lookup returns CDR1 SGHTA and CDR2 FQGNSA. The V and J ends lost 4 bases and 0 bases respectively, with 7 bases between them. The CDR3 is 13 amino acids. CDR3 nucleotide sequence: TGTGCCAGCAGCTACGACCCCTCCTACGAGCAGTACTTC. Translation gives CASSYDPSYEQYF. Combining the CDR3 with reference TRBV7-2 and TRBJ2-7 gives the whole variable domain GAGVSQSPSNKVTEKGKDVELRCDPISGHTALYWYRQSLGQGLEFLIYFQGNSAPDKSGLPSDRFSAERTGGSVSTLTIQRTQQEDSAVYLCASSYDPSYEQYFGPGTRLTVT.

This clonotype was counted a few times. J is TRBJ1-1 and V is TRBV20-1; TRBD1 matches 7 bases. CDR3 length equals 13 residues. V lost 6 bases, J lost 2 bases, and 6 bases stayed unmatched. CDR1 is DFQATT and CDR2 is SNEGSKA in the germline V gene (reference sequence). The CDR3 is CSASRTGNTEAFF. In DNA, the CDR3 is TGCAGTGCCAGCAGGACAGGCAACACTGAAGCTTTCTTT.

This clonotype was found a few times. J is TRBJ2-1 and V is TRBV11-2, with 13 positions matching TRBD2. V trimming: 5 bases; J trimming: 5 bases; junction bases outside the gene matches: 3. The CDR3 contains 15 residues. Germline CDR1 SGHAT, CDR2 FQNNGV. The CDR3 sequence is CASSLLAGGHNEQFF. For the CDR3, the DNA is TGTGCCAGCAGCCTACTAGCGGGAGGGCACAATGAGCAGTTCTTC.

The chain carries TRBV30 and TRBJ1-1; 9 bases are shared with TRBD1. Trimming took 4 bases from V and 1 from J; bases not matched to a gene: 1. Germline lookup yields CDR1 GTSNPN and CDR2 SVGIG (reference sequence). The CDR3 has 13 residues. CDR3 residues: CAWMGQGNTEAFF. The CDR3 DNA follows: TGTGCCTGGATGGGACAGGGGAACACTGAAGCTTTCTTT. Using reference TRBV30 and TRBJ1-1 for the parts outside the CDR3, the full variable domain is SQTIHQWPATLVQPVGSPLSLECTVEGTSNPNLYWYRQAAGRGLQLLFYSVGIGQISSEVPQNLSASRPQDRQFILSSKKLLLSDSGFYLCAWMGQGNTEAFFGQGTRLTVV.

The CDR3 DNA is TGTGCCAGCACCGAACCCATGAACACTGAAGCTTTCTTT. This sequence encodes CASTEPMNTEAFF. The rearrangement links TRBV5-5 to TRBJ1-1; D remains ambiguous. Trimming took 6 bases from V and 0 from J, leaving 9 bases between them. The CDR3 runs 13 residues. CDR1 and CDR2 (germline): SGHKS, YYEKEE (reference sequence).

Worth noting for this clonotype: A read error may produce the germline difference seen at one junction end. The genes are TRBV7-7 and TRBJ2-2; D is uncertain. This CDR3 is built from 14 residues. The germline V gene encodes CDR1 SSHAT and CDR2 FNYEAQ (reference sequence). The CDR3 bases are TGTGCTAGCAGCCCTACGGGCATGCCCGGGGAGCTGTTTTTT. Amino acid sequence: CASSPTGMPGELFF.

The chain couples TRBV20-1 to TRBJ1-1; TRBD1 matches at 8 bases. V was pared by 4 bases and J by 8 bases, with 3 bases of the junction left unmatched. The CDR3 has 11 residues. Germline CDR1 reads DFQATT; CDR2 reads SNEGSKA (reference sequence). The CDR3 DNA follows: TGCAGTGCTATTAGGACAGGGGAAGCTTTCTTT. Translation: CSAIRTGEAFF.

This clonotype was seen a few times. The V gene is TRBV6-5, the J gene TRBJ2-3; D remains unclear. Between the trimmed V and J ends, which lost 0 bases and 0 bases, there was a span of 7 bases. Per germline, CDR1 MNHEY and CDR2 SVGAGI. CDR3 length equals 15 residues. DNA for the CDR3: TGTGCCAGCAGTTACTCCGGGCAAAGCACAGATACGCAGTATTTT. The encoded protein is CASSYSGQSTDTQYF.

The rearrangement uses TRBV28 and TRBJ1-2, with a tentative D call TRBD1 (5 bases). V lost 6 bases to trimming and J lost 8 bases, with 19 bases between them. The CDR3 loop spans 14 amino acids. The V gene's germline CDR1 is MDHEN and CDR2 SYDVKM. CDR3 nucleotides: TGTGCCAGCAGGATCTCTGTGGGGGTCGGGGGCTACACCTTC. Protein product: CASRISVGVGGYTF.

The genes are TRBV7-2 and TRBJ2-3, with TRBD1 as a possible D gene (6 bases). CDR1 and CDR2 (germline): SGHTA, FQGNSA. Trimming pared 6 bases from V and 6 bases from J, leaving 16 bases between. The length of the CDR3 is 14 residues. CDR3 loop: CASRYTGLSDTQYF. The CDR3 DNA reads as TGTGCCAGCAGATATACAGGGCTGTCGGATACGCAGTATTTT.

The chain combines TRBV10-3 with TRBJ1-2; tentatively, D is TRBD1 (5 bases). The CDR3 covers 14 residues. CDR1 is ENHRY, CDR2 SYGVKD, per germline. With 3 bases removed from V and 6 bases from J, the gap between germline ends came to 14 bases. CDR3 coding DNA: TGTGCCATCAGTGACGCCAGGGTCACGGATGGCTACACCTTC. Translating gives CAISDARVTDGYTF.

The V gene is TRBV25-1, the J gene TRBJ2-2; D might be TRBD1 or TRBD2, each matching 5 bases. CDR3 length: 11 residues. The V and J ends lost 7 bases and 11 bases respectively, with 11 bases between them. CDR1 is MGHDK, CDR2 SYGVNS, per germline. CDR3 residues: CASTGTVELFF. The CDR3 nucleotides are TGTGCCAGCACCGGGACGGTTGAGCTGTTTTTT.

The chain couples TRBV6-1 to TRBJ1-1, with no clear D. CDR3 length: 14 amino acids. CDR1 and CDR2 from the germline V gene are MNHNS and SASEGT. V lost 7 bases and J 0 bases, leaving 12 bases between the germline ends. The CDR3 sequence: CASTSRRLNTEAFF. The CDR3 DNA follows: TGTGCCAGCACGTCCCGGAGACTGAACACTGAAGCTTTCTTT.

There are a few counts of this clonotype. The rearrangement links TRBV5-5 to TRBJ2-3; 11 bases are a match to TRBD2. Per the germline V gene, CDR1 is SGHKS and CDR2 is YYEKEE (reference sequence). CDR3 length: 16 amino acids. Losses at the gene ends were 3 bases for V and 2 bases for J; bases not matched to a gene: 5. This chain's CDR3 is CASSYGLAGNTDTQYF. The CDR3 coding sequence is TGTGCCAGCAGCTATGGACTAGCGGGCAACACAGATACGCAGTATTTT. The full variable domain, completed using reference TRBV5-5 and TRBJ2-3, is DAGVTQSPTHLIKTRGQQVTLRCSPISGHKSVSWYQQVLGQGPQFIFQYYEKEERGRGNFPDRFSARQFPNYSSELNVNALLLGDSALYLCASSYGLAGNTDTQYFGPGTRLTVL.

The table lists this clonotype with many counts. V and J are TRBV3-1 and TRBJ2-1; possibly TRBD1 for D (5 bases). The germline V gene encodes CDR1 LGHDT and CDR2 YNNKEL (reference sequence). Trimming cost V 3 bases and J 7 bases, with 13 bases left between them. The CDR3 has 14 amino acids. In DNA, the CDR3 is TGTGCCAGCAGCCACCGACAGAGTCGGAATGAGCAGTTCTTC. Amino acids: CASSHRQSRNEQFF.

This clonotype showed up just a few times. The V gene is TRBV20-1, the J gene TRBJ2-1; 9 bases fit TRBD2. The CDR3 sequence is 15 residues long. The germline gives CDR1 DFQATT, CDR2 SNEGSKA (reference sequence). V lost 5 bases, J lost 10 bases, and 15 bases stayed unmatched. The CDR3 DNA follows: TGCAGTGCTTACCGCCCCGGGGGACTAGCAAACGAGCAGTTCTTC. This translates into CSAYRPGGLANEQFF.

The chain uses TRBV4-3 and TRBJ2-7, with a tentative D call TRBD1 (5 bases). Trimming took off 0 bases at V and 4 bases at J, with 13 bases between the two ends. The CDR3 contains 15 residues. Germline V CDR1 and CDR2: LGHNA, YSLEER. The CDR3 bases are TGCGCCAGCAGCCAAGATCCCGTCCAGGGATACGAGCAGTACTTC. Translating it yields CASSQDPVQGYEQYF.

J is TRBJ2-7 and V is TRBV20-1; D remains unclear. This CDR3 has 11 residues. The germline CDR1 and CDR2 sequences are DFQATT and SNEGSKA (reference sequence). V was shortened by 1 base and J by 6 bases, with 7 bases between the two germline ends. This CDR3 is CSARGLSEQYF. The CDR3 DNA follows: TGCAGTGCTAGAGGCCTCAGCGAGCAGTACTTC.